This T cell receptor beta chain was identified in a study of shared clonotypes between healthy human individuals. Findings and caveats of the study: For sorted subsets, rarefaction showed incomplete sequencing despite large depth. Among the subsets, naive ones generally showed larger estimated richness than memory ones.

Positive CCR7 selection of CD45RO-negative cells yielded the naive CD8 cells, and terminally differentiated effector memory CD45RA+ cells were excluded. Sequencing used immunoSEQ multiplex PCR; TCRdb keeps in-frame clones, though not all of them. This sample has around 2,000,000 clones, with around 96% found just once. This clone showed up just a few times. Its antigen is undetermined. This CDR3 contains 15 residues. The V end was cut by 4 bases, the J end by 4 bases, with 14 bases between. Per the germline V gene, CDR1 is MDHEN and CDR2 is SYDVKM. The sequence was obtained from a man aged 18 to 30 in good health. This chain uses TRBV28 with TRBJ1-5; D remains ambiguous. Specimen: naive CD8+ T cells sorted from blood. DNA of the CDR3: TGTGCCAGCAGTTCGAGTTGGGAGACTAATCAGCCCCAGCATTTT. Amino acid sequence: CASSSSWETNQPQHF.